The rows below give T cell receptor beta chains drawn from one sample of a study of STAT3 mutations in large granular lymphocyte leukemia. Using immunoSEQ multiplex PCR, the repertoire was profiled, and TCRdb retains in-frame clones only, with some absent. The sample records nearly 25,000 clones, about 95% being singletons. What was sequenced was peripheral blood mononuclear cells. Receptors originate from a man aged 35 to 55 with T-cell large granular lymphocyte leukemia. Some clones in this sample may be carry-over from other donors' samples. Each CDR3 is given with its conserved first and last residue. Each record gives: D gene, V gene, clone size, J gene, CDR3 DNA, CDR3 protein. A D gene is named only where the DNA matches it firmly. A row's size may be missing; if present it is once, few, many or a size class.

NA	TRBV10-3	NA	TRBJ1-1	TGTGCCATCAGTGAGTCAGGGAACACTGAAGCTTTCTTT	CAISESGNTEAFF
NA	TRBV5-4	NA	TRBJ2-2	TGTGCCAGCAGCTTGGACAGAACGAACACCGGGGAGCTGTTTTTT	CASSLDRTNTGELFF
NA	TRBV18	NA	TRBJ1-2	TGTGCCAGCTCACCAGGGGATCGGGATGGCTACACCTTC	CASSPGDRDGYTF
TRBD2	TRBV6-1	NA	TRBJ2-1	TGTGCCAGCAGGCTAGCGGGGGGGCTGAATGAGCAGTTCTTC	CASRLAGGLNEQFF
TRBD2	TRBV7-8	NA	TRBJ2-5	TGTGCCAGCAGAGATAGCGGGGGGTCCCAAGAGACCCAGTACTTC	CASRDSGGSQETQYF
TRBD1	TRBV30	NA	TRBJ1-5	TGTGCCTGGAGTCGGCCTGGGACAGGGTTTAAGCCCCAGCATTTT	CAWSRPGTGFKPQHF
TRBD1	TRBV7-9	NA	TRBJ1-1	TGTGCCAGCAGCTTGGGGGACAGGGGACAGAACACTGAAGCTTTCTTT	CASSLGDRGQNTEAFF
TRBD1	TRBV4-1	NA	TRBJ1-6	TGCGCCAGCAGCCAAATCCCAGGGGGCTCCTATAATTCACCCCTCCACTTT	CASSQIPGGSYNSPLHF
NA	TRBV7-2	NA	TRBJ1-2	TGTGCCAGCAGCTTATCTGAGGGAGTGGGCTATGGCTACACCTTC	CASSLSEGVGYGYTF
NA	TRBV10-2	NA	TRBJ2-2	TGCGCCAGCAGTGAGTCGGTGCCGGACGAGAACACCGGGGAGCTGTTTTTT	CASSESVPDENTGELFF
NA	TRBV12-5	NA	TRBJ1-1	TGTGCTAGTGCCCAGGAGATGAACACTGAAGCTTTCTTT	CASAQEMNTEAFF
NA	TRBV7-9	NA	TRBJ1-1	TGTGCCAGCGGCAGATACACTGAAGCTTTCTTT	CASGRYTEAFF
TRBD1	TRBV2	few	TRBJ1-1	TGTGCCAGCAGTGCTCACAGGGGGTGGACTGAAGCTTTCTTT	CASSAHRGWTEAFF
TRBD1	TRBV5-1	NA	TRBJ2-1	TGCGCCAGCAGCGACGTGCCGGGACAGACCAACCGGGGCTCCTACAATGAGCAGTTCTTC	CASSDVPGQTNRGSYNEQFF
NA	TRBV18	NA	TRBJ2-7	TGTGCCAGCTCACCAGGGGCAGGGGAGCTCTACGAGCAGTACTTC	CASSPGAGELYEQYF
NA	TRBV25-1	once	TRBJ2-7	TGTGCCAGCAGTGAATGGGAACAGGGCTACGAGCAGTACTTC	CASSEWEQGYEQYF
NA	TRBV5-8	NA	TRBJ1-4	TGTGCCAGCAGCTGGGGGGAACCCCTCAACAAACTGTTTTTT	CASSWGEPLNKLFF
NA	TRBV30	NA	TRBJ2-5	TGTGCCTGGAGACCCGGAGTGGAGACCCAGTACTTC	CAWRPGVETQYF
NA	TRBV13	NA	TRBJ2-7	TGTGCCAGCAGCCCACAAGGCTCCTACGAGCAGTACTTC	CASSPQGSYEQYF
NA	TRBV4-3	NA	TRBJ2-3	TGCGCCAGCAGCCAAGTACCCAGCACAGATACGCAGTATTTT	CASSQVPSTDTQYF
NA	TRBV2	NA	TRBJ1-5	TGTGCCAGCAGTGAAGTGCTCCCGGCGGGCAATCAGCCCCAGCATTTT	CASSEVLPAGNQPQHF
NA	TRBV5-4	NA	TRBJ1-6	TGTGCCAGCAGCTCCGACACCAAAAATTCACCCCTCCACTTT	CASSSDTKNSPLHF
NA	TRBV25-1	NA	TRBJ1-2	TGTGCCAGCAATACGGGCCTGGACTACACCTTC	CASNTGLDYTF
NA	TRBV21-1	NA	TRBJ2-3	TGTGCCAGCAGCAAATCTAGCGGGGGGCTTAGCACAGATACGCAGTATTTT	CASSKSSGGLSTDTQYF
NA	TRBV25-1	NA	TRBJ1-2	TGTGCCAGCAGTGAATTAGTTGGCTACACCTTC	CASSELVGYTF
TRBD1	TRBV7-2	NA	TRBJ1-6	TGTGCCAGCAGCCGACAGGGCCGTAATTCACCCCTCCACTTT	CASSRQGRNSPLHF
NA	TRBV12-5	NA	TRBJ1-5	TGTGCTAGTGCCTTGGGGAACTTAGGGCCCCAGCATTTT	CASALGNLGPQHF
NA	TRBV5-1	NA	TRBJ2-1	TGCGCCAGCAGCTTGGCTGATCCTTACAATGAGCAGTTCTTC	CASSLADPYNEQFF
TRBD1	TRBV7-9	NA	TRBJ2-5	TGTGCCAGCAGCTCCCGACAGGGCGAGACCCAGTACTTC	CASSSRQGETQYF
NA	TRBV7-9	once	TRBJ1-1	TGTGCCAGCAGCCCGAATCGACAAGTGAACACTGAAGCTTTCTTT	CASSPNRQVNTEAFF
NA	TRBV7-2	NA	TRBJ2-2	TGTGCCAGCAGCTTAAGGCCCGCGAACACCGGGGAGCTGTTTTTT	CASSLRPANTGELFF
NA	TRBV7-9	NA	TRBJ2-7	TGTGCCAGCAGCACTCAGACCCTGGGGGAGCAGTACTTC	CASSTQTLGEQYF
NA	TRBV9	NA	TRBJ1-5	TGTGCCAGCAGCGCCCTGGAGAGGGCAAACCGTACAAGCTTAAGAGGTCAGCCCCAGCATTTT	CASSALERANRTSLRGQPQHF
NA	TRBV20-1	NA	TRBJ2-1	TGCAGTGCTAGGGGCGGCGCCAAGCAGTTCTTC	CSARGGAKQFF
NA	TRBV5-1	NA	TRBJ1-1	TGCGCCAGCAGCTTGGGCCCAACGGAAGCTTTCTTT	CASSLGPTEAFF
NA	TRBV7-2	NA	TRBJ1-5	TGTGCCAGCAGCTTAGATTATCAGCCCCAGCATTTT	CASSLDYQPQHF
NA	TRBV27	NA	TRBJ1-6	TGTGCCAGCAGTTTGGGGAGGGGCCTAGGGTCACCCCTCCACTTT	CASSLGRGLGSPLHF
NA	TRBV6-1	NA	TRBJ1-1	TGTGCCAGCAGGAGGGTGAACACTGAAGCTTTCTTT	CASRRVNTEAFF
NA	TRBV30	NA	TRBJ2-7	TGTGCCTGGAGGGCAGGGGTGCTCTCCTACGAGCAGTACTTC	CAWRAGVLSYEQYF
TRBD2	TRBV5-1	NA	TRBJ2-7	TGCGCCAGCAGCTTTAGCGGGGGGAGTAACGAGCAGTACTTC	CASSFSGGSNEQYF
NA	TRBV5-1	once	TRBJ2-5	TGCGCCAGCAACTCAAGAGGGAAATTTAGCGAGACCCAGTACTTC	CASNSRGKFSETQYF
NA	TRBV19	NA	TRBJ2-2	TGTGCCAGTAGTATGCCCTCTCTACAGGTATCGAACACCGGGGAGCTGTTTTTT	CASSMPSLQVSNTGELFF
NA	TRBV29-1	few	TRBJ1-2	TGCAGCGTTGAAACCGACGTCGATGGCTACACCTTC	CSVETDVDGYTF
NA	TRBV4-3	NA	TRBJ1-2	TGCGCCAGCAGCCAAGATGGTGAAGGGGGCTATGGCTACACCTTC	CASSQDGEGGYGYTF
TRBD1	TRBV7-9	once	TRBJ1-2	TGTGCCAGCAGCAGGGGACAGGGGTTTGATGGCTACACCTTC	CASSRGQGFDGYTF
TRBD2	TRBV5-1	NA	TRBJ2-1	TGCGCCAGCAGCCCACGGACTAGCGGGGGCTATCAGCAGTTCTTC	CASSPRTSGGYQQFF
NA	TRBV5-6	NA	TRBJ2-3	TGTGCCAGCAGCTCATTAGGGTGGGGGGGCGCAGATACGCAGTATTTT	CASSSLGWGGADTQYF
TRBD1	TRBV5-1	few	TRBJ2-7	TGCGCCAGCAGCCGGACAGGGGGTTATGATTACGAGCAGTACTTC	CASSRTGGYDYEQYF
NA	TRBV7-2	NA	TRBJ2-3	TGTGCCAGCAGCTTAGCCCTCACAGATACGCAGTATTTT	CASSLALTDTQYF
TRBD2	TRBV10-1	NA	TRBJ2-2	TGCGCCAGCCAGCGGGGGGAAACCGGGGAGCTGTTTTTT	CASQRGETGELFF
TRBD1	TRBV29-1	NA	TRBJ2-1	TGCAGCGTGGACCTTTCCGCGGACAGGGACAATGAGCAGTTCTTC	CSVDLSADRDNEQFF
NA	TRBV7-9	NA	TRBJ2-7	TGTGCCAGCAGCCCCTCCGGGGGAACTTCTCCTTCCTACGAGCAGTACTTC	CASSPSGGTSPSYEQYF
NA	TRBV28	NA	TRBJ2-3	TGTGCCAGCAGTTCCGTTATACGGTCCACAGATACGCAGTATTTT	CASSSVIRSTDTQYF
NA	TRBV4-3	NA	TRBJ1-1	TGCGCCAGCAGCCAAGGGGTAAAGGGGATAGAAGCTTTCTTT	CASSQGVKGIEAFF
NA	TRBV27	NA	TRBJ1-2	TGTGCCAGCAGTTTATCCGGGGCCGGCGGCGGGTATGGCTACACCTTC	CASSLSGAGGGYGYTF
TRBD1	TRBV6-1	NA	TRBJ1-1	TGTGCCAGCAGTGACAGGGGGGTAATCACTGAAGCTTTCTTT	CASSDRGVITEAFF
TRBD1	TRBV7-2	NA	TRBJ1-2	TGTGCCAGCAGCCCGGACAGGGGCGAGTATGACTACACCTTC	CASSPDRGEYDYTF
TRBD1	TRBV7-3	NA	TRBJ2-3	TGTGCCAGCAGCTCGACAATGGGACAGGACGCAGATACGCAGTATTTT	CASSSTMGQDADTQYF
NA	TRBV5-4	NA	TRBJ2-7	TGTGCCAGCAGCTCCGGGACGGCGAACTCCTACGAGCAGTACTTC	CASSSGTANSYEQYF